This T cell receptor beta chain was obtained from a study of blood T cell repertoires in COVID-19. About the study: Samples of COVID-19 (acute and convalescent) were obtained from the United States, Italy and Spain. T cells, B-cell-depleted T cells, or PBMCs provided the cDNA or gDNA that served as material.

Authors' data handling: Nucleated cell counts were estimated from reference gene primer amplification. The data were produced by immunoSEQ multiplex PCR, yet TCRdb's version contains in-frame clones alone and is incomplete. V and J calls and clone size are as listed in that table; D and trimming were resolved from the DNA. The sample has about 110,000 clones, about 75% seen once. Trimming stripped 8 bases from V and 6 bases from J, with 22 bases between. The CDR3 length is 16 residues. CDR1 is SEHNR and CDR2 is FQNEAQ in the germline V gene (reference sequence). The V gene is TRBV7-9, the J gene TRBJ1-4, with D possibly being TRBD1 (6 bases). The sequenced sample consisted of peripheral blood. This clonotype originated in a woman aged 70-85 years with acute or convalescent COVID-19. CDR3 nucleotide sequence: TGTGCCAGCGGTCCTCCACTCGGGACAATATATGAAAAACTGTTTTTT. Amino acids: CASGPPLGTIYEKLFF. Drawing the rest from reference TRBV7-9 and TRBJ1-4, the complete variable domain is DTGVSQNPRHKITKRGQNVTFRCDPISEHNRLYWYRQTLGQGPEFLTYFQNEAQLEKSRLLSDRFSAERPKGSFSTLEIQRTEQGDSAMYLCASGPPLGTIYEKLFFGSGTQLSVL.